This TCR beta chain came from a study of blood T cells in healthy people across ages. Researchers collected approximately 9.5 milliliters of peripheral blood from every single donor. A second PCR, run for roughly 7 to 11 cycles, used a sample-barcoded 5' primer plus a J-beta primer mix. Each CDR3 protein is one row after TCRdb ran MiXCR on the 5' RACE reads. The sample gives a few hundred thousand distinct CDR3 sequences, roughly 28% of which show up once; around a sixth is in the top ten. This receptor was taken from a woman between 70 and 85 years old in good health. The sequencing input was blood.

The CDR3 region is CASSYTSGVNEKLFF. In nucleotides, the CDR3 is TGTGCCAGCAGCTATACATCGGGGGTTAATGAAAAACTGTTTTTT. The chain joins TRBV11-2 to TRBJ1-4, with D maybe TRBD1 (5 bases). The CDR3 contains 15 residues. V lost 4 bases, J lost 4 bases, and 13 bases lay in between. Germline values: CDR1 SGHAT, CDR2 FQNNGV.